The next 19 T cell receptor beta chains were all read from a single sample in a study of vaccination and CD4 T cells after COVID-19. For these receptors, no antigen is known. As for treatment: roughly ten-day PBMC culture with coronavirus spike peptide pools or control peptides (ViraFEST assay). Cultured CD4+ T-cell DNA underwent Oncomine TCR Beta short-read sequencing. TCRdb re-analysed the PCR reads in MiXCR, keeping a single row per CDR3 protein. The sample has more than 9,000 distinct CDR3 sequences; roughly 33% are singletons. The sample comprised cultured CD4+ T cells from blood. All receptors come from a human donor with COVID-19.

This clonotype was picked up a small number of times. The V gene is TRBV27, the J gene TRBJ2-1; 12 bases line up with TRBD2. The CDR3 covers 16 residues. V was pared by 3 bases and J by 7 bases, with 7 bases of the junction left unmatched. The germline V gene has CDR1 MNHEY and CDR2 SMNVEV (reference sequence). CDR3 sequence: CASSFSSGGAGNEQFF. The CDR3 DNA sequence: TGTGCCAGCAGTTTTTCTAGCGGGGGGGCCGGAAATGAGCAGTTCTTC.

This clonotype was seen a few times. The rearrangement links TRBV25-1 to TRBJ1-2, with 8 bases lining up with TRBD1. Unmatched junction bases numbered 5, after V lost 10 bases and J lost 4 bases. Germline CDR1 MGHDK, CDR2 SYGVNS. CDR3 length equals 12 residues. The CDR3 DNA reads TGTGCCACCTCCCAGGGGGCCTATGGCTACACCTTC. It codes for CATSQGAYGYTF.

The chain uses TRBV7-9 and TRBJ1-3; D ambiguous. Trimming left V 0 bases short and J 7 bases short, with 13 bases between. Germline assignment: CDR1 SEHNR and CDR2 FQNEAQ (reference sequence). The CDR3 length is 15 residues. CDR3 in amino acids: CASSLAQAAHNTIYF. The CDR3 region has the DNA TGTGCCAGCAGCTTAGCTCAGGCGGCTCATAACACCATATATTTT.

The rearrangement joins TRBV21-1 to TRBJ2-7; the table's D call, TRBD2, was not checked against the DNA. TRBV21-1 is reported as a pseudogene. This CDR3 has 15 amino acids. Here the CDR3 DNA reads TGTGCCAGCAGCATTCTAGTCAGTCCCACCTACGAGCAGTACTTC. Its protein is CASSILVSPTYEQYF.

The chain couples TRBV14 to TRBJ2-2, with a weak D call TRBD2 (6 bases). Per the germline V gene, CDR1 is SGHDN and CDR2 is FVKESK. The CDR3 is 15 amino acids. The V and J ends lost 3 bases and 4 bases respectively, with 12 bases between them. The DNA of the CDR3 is TGTGCCAGCAGCCAGTGGAGGCGGGGCACCGGGGAGCTGTTTTTT. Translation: CASSQWRRGTGELFF.

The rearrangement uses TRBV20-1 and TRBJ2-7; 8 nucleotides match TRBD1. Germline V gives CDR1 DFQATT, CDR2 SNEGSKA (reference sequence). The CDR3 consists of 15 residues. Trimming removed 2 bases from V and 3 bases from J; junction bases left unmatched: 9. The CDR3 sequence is CSARYGQGNIYEQYF. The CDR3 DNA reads TGCAGTGCTAGATACGGACAGGGTAATATCTACGAGCAGTACTTC.

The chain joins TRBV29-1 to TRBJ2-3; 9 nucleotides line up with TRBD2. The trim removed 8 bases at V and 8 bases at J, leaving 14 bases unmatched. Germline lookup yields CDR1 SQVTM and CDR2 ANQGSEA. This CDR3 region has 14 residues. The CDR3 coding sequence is TGCAGCACCCGAGAGGCGGGGGGGCCTGGTACGCAGTATTTT. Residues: CSTREAGGPGTQYF.

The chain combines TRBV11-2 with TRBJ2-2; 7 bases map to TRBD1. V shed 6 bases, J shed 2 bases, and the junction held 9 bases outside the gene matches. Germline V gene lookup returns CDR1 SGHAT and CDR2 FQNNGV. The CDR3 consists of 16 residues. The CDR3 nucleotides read TGTGCCAGCAGTCATGACAGGGCGTTTAACACCGGGGAGCTGTTTTTT. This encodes CASSHDRAFNTGELFF.

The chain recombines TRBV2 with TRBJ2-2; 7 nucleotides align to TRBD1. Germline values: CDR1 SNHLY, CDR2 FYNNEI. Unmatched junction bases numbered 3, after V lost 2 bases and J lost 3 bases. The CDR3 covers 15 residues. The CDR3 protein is CASSESRGYTGELFF. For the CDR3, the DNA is TGTGCCAGCAGTGAATCCAGGGGGTACACCGGGGAGCTGTTTTTT. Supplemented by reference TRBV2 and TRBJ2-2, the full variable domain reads EPEVTQTPSHQVTQMGQEVILRCVPISNHLYFYWYRQILGQKVEFLVSFYNNEISEKSEIFDDQFSVERPDGSNFTLKIRSTKLEDSAMYFCASSESRGYTGELFFGEGSRLTVL.

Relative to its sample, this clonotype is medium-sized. CDR3 coding DNA: TGTGCCAGCAGGCGCGGGGGACAGCCCCAGCATTTT. Translating gives CASRRGGQPQHF. The chain recombines TRBV27 with TRBJ1-5; tentative D call: TRBD1 (5 bases). The V end lost 6 bases, the J end lost 7 bases, and 10 bases lay between the germline ends. Germline V CDR1 and CDR2: MNHEY, SMNVEV (reference sequence). This CDR3 has 12 residues.

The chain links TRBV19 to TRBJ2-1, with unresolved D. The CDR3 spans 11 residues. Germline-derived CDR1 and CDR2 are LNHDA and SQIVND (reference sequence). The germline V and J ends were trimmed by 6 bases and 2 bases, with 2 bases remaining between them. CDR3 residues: CASRAYNEQFF. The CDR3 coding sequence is TGTGCCAGTAGGGCCTACAATGAGCAGTTCTTC.

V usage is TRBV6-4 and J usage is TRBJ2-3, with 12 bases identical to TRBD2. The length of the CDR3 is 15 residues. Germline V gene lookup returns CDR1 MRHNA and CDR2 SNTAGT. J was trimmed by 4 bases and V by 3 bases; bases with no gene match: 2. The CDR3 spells CASSETSGGADTQYF. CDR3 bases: TGTGCCAGCAGTGAGACTAGCGGGGGAGCAGATACGCAGTATTTT.

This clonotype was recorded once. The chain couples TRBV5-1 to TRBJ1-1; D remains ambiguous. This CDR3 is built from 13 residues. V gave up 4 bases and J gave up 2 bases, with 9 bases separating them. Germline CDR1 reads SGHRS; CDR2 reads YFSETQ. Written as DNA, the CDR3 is TGCGCCAGCAGCATACAGAGCAACACTGAAGCTTTCTTT. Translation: CASSIQSNTEAFF.

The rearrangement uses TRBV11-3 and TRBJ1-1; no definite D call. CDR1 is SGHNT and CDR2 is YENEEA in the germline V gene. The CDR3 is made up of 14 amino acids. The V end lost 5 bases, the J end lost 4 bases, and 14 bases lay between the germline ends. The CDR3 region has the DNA TGTGCCAGCAGCGCCCGAGGACGAGGCACTGAAGCTTTCTTT. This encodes CASSARGRGTEAFF. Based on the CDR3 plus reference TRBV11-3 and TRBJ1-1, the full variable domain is EAGVVQSPRYKIIEKKQPVAFWCNPISGHNTLYWYLQNLGQGPELLIRYENEEAVDDSQLPKDRFSAERLKGVDSTLKIQPAELGDSAVYLCASSARGRGTEAFFGQGTRLTVV.

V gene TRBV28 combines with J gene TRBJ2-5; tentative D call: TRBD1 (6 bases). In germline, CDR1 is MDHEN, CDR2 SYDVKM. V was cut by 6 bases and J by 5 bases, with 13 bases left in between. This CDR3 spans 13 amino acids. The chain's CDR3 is CASRPTGFETQYF. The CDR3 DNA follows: TGTGCCAGCAGACCTACAGGGTTTGAGACCCAGTACTTC.

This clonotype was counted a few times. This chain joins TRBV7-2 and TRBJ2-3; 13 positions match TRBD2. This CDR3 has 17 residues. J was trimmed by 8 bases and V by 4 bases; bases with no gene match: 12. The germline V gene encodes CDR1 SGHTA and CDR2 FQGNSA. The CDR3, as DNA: TGTGCCAGCAGCTCCACCGGGACTAGCGGGGCAGGGGGTACGCAGTATTTT. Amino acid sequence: CASSSTGTSGAGGTQYF.

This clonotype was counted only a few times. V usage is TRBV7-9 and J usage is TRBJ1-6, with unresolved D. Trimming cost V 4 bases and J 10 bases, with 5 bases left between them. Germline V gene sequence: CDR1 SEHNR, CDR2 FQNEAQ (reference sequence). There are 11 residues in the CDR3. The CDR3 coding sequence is TGTGCCAGCAGCTCCACATCACCCCTCCACTTT. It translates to CASSSTSPLHF.

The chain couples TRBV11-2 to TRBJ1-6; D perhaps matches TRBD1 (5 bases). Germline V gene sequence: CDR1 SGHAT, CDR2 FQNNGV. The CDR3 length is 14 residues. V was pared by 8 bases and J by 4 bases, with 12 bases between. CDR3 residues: CASSPPGYNSPLHF. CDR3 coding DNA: TGTGCCAGCTCACCCCCAGGGTATAATTCACCCCTCCACTTT.

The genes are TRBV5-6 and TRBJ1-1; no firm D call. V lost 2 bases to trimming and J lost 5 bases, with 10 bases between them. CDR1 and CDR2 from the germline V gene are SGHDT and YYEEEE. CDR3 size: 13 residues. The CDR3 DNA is TGTGCCAGCAGCTTTTGGCGCCAGACTGAAGCTTTCTTT. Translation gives CASSFWRQTEAFF.